This T cell receptor (beta chain) emerged from a study of shared clonotypes between healthy human individuals. Whole-study results and caveats: The study sampled only blood, and tissue repertoires likely differ.

An assay was performed, and its level was deep. Only in-frame clones appear in the TCRdb table, and some are missing; sequencing was by immunoSEQ multiplex PCR. The table has roughly 2.5 million clones, 90% to 95% seen once. Trimming at V came to 6 bases and at J to 6 bases, leaving 8 bases not matched to a gene. CDR1 and CDR2 (germline): MNHEY, SVGAGI. This CDR3 region has 14 residues. Turning to this clone: Its antigen is unidentified.

The chain is built from TRBV6-5 and TRBJ2-1; 7 bases align to TRBD2. The sequenced sample consisted of naive CD4+ T cells sorted from blood. Subset specified: CD45RA+ positively selected. This TCR was sampled from a man aged 18-30 years in good health. The CDR3 here is CASRRLAGSNEQFF. In nucleotides, the CDR3 is TGTGCCAGCAGGCGACTAGCAGGGTCCAATGAGCAGTTCTTC.